The rows below give T cell receptor beta chains drawn from one sample of a study of blood T cells in healthy people across ages. Each CDR3 protein is one row after TCRdb ran MiXCR on the 5' RACE reads. The table has around 870,000 distinct CDR3 sequences, 25% to 30% seen once. Specimen: blood. These receptors originate from an elderly woman in good health. Both conserved end residues are part of each CDR3. Expanded clones get a size class; other rows say once, few or many, or leave the size out.

J: TRBJ2-7
size: once
V: TRBV11-2
CDR3: CASSLAGLAGRGGQYF

J: TRBJ2-7
size: many
V: TRBV18
CDR3: CASSPTSTYEQYF

J: TRBJ2-7
size: many
V: TRBV6-2/TRBV6-3
CDR3: CASSYSAGQVREEQYF

J: TRBJ2-2
size: many
V: TRBV5-1
CDR3: CASSPGAGNTGELFF

J: TRBJ1-2
size: .
V: TRBV20-1
CDR3: CSHWGGHGYTF

J: TRBJ1-1
size: few
V: TRBV27
CDR3: CASSSLGTVNTEAFF

J: TRBJ1-2
size: many
V: TRBV7-9
CDR3: CASSRGRGNYGYTF

J: TRBJ2-3
size: .
V: TRBV6-5
CDR3: CASSYSGVGTDTQYF

J: TRBJ2-7
size: many
V: TRBV13
CDR3: CASSTSPLDHTYEQYF

J: TRBJ1-1
size: .
V: TRBV5-1
CDR3: CASSRDVAENTEAFF

J: TRBJ2-5
size: many
V: TRBV4-2
CDR3: CASSQRGGRETQYF

J: TRBJ2-7
size: many
V: TRBV5-1
CDR3: CASSLRGDEQYF

J: TRBJ1-1
size: few
V: TRBV6-1
CDR3: CASRGTGGAFF